This is a list of T cell receptor beta chains from one sample in a study of blood T cell repertoires in COVID-19. The assay was immunoSEQ multiplex PCR, and TCRdb's table has in-frame clones only and misses some. This sample has tens of thousands of clones, with 70% to 90% found just once. Sequencing was done on a sample of peripheral blood. These receptors all come from a man in his 70s with acute or convalescent COVID-19. CDR3s include the opening cysteine and the closing phenylalanine or tryptophan. A D gene is named only where the DNA matches it firmly. For some rows the clone size is stated as once, few or many, or as a class when expanded; others skip it.

>TRBV15|TRBJ2-1|NA|NA
TGTGCCACCAGCAGGGGGGGACCCTACGATGAGCAGTTCTTC
CATSRGGPYDEQFF
>TRBV28|TRBJ1-3|TRBD1|NA
TGTGCCAGCAAAGGACAGGGGGCGCCCATGAACACCATATATTTT
CASKGQGAPMNTIYF
>TRBV19|TRBJ1-1|NA|NA
TGTGCCATTTTAACGGGGTCTGAAGCTTTCTTT
CAILTGSEAFF
>TRBV4-1|TRBJ1-2|NA|once
TGCGCCAGCAGCCCGTCAACAGGGCCCCGGGGCTATGGCTACACCTTC
CASSPSTGPRGYGYTF
>TRBV5-4|TRBJ2-7|TRBD2|NA
TGTGCCAGCAGGCCCGGGACTAGCGGCTCCTACGAGCAGTACTTC
CASRPGTSGSYEQYF
>TRBV29-1|TRBJ1-2|TRBD1|NA
TGCAGCGCTGGGGGGGGACAGGGGAACAATGGCTACACCTTC
CSAGGGQGNNGYTF
>TRBV2|TRBJ1-4|NA|NA
TGTGCCAGCAGTGACGGAGCCTATAATGAAAAACTGTTTTTT
CASSDGAYNEKLFF
>TRBV12-3/TRBV12-4|TRBJ1-3|NA|NA
TGTGCCAGCAGTCCCTCCACAGGACACACCATATATTTT
CASSPSTGHTIYF
>TRBV7-3|TRBJ2-2|NA|NA
TGTGCCAGCAGCTTAGGCAGTGCCACCGGGGAGCTGTTTTTT
CASSLGSATGELFF
>TRBV12-3/TRBV12-4|TRBJ2-2|NA|NA
TGTGCCAGCAGCCGGGGTGTGTCCGGGGAGCTGTTTTTT
CASSRGVSGELFF
>TRBV9|TRBJ2-2|NA|NA
TGTGCCAGCAGCGTCCCAGCGGACTCGAACACCGGGGAGCTGTTTTTT
CASSVPADSNTGELFF
>TRBV7-2|TRBJ1-2|NA|NA
TGTGCCAGCAGCCGCTACCGGATGGAGGGGAGTGGCTACACCTTC
CASSRYRMEGSGYTF
>TRBV6-4|TRBJ2-2|NA|once
TGTGCCAGCAGTGACACACACAGTGGCACCGGGGAGCTGTTTTTT
CASSDTHSGTGELFF
>TRBV6-5|TRBJ1-1|TRBD1|NA
TGTGCCAGCAGAACCGGGACAGGGAGGTACACTGAAGCTTTCTTT
CASRTGTGRYTEAFF
>TRBV6-5|TRBJ2-2|NA|NA
TGTGCCAGCAGGGACACCTCGAACACCGGGGAGCTGTTTTTT
CASRDTSNTGELFF
>TRBV13|TRBJ1-1|TRBD1|NA
TGTGCCAGCAATTTTCTTACAGGGGCAGGGATGAACACTGAAGCTTTCTTT
CASNFLTGAGMNTEAFF